This T cell receptor beta chain was identified in a study of memory CD4+ T cells and cytomegalovirus serostatus. Broader study findings: Of 150 to 200 reported CMV TCRbeta sequences, under 80 were found in memory CD4+ repertoires.

The assay was immunoSEQ multiplex PCR, and TCRdb's table has in-frame clones only and misses some. Of 55,000 to 65,000 clones in the sample, about three quarters were seen once. Single viable CD3+CD4+CD8-CD45RO+ cells were sorted as the memory CD4+ T cells. Worth noting for this clone: The antigen is not known.

The CDR3 length is 13 residues. V lost 5 bases and J lost 1, with 8 bases in between. CDR1 is ENHRY and CDR2 is SYGVKD in the germline V gene. This chain uses TRBV10-3 with TRBJ1-1; D gene uncertain. This TCR was recovered from an adult in good health and CMV-seronegative. Sequenced: memory CD4+ T cells from blood. The CDR3 nucleotides are TGTGCCATCAGTCTAGGCGGGAACACTGAAGCTTTCTTT. Encoded protein: CAISLGGNTEAFF.